These T cell receptor beta chains were read from a single sample in a study of follicular helper T cells after annual influenza vaccination. Using immunoSEQ multiplex PCR, the repertoire was profiled, and TCRdb retains in-frame clones only, with some absent. The table includes some 10,000 clones, over 70% detected once. Sample: CXCR5+ CD38- circulating T follicular helper cells from blood, taken on the day of influenza vaccination. These TCRs come from an adult who received the influenza vaccine. Both conserved end residues are part of each CDR3. A D gene is named only where the DNA matches it firmly. Clone size, where shown, is once, few, many, or a class for clones that have expanded.

J: TRBJ1-5
D: -
size: few
V: TRBV19
DNA: TGTGCCAGTAGACCGGACCCCGGACAGATCAATCAGCCCCAGCATTTT
CDR3: CASRPDPGQINQPQHF

J: TRBJ2-3
D: TRBD2
size: -
V: TRBV14
DNA: TGTGCCAGCAGGGGTCTAGCGGGAGATGGCGCAGATACGCAGTATTTT
CDR3: CASRGLAGDGADTQYF

J: TRBJ2-3
D: TRBD2
size: -
V: TRBV6-5
DNA: TGTGCCAGCAGTTACGGGCGGGAGGTAGATACGCAGTATTTT
CDR3: CASSYGREVDTQYF

J: TRBJ1-6
D: TRBD1
size: -
V: TRBV5-5
DNA: TGTGCCAGCAGTACCGGGACAGGGGGTTCACCCCTCCACTTT
CDR3: CASSTGTGGSPLHF

J: TRBJ2-2
D: -
size: few
V: TRBV4-2
DNA: TGTGCCAGCAGCCCCCGAGGGCAGGGGAACACCGGGGAGCTGTTTTTT
CDR3: CASSPRGQGNTGELFF

J: TRBJ1-6
D: -
size: -
V: TRBV10-3
DNA: TGTGCCATCAGGGACGGCCAGGGGAATTCACCCCTCCACTTT
CDR3: CAIRDGQGNSPLHF

J: TRBJ2-1
D: -
size: -
V: TRBV28
DNA: TGTGCCAGCAGCCCTGCCGCTGGCTGGGGAGGTGGGTTCTTC
CDR3: CASSPAAGWGGGFF

J: TRBJ1-2
D: TRBD1
size: -
V: TRBV7-8
DNA: TGTGCCAGCAGCTTAGCGGGACAGGGGGCACATGGCTACACCTTC
CDR3: CASSLAGQGAHGYTF

J: TRBJ2-2
D: -
size: -
V: TRBV30
DNA: TGTGCCTGGAGGAGAAACACGAACACCGGGGAGCTGTTTTTT
CDR3: CAWRRNTNTGELFF

J: TRBJ2-7
D: -
size: -
V: TRBV28
DNA: TGTGCCAGCAGTTTATTGGCCACCTCCTACGAGCAGTACTTC
CDR3: CASSLLATSYEQYF

J: TRBJ2-5
D: -
size: -
V: TRBV6-6
DNA: TGTGCCAGCAGTCTCCGGAGGGGGCCCCAAGAGACCCAGTACTTC
CDR3: CASSLRRGPQETQYF

J: TRBJ2-1
D: -
size: -
V: TRBV11-2
DNA: TGTGCCAGCAGCTCGGAGTTGTACAATGAGCAGTTCTTC
CDR3: CASSSELYNEQFF

J: TRBJ2-7
D: -
size: -
V: TRBV6-1
DNA: TGTGCCAGCAGTGAAGGGAGCTGGACGGACACCTACGAGCAGTACTTC
CDR3: CASSEGSWTDTYEQYF

J: TRBJ1-5
D: -
size: -
V: TRBV15
DNA: TGTGCCACCAGCGCCCAGCATAGCAATCAGCCCCAGCATTTT
CDR3: CATSAQHSNQPQHF

J: TRBJ1-5
D: -
size: -
V: TRBV19
DNA: TGTGCCAGTAGTATGTCGCGCAGGGGTGGGAATCAGCCCCAGCATTTT
CDR3: CASSMSRRGGNQPQHF

J: TRBJ1-4
D: TRBD1
size: -
V: TRBV9
DNA: TGTGCCAGCAGCGCCACAGGGGGGAATGAAAAACTGTTTTTT
CDR3: CASSATGGNEKLFF

J: TRBJ2-7
D: -
size: -
V: TRBV6-6
DNA: TGTGCCAGCAGTTACCGAGACGAGCAGTACTTC
CDR3: CASSYRDEQYF

J: TRBJ2-7
D: TRBD1
size: -
V: TRBV6-5
DNA: TGTGCCAGCAGGGATCCGGGACAGGGGGCGAAAGAGCAGTACTTC
CDR3: CASRDPGQGAKEQYF

J: TRBJ2-5
D: -
size: -
V: TRBV28
DNA: TGTGCCAGCACTGTAGGCCGCGGGACCCAGTACTTC
CDR3: CASTVGRGTQYF

J: TRBJ2-2
D: -
size: -
V: TRBV4-3
DNA: TGCGCCAGCAGCCGGATTTTAACGGGCGGGGAGCTGTTTTTT
CDR3: CASSRILTGGELFF

J: TRBJ2-6
D: -
size: -
V: TRBV30
DNA: TGTGCCTGGAGCAGAGGGGGGTGGGCTGGGGCCAACGTCCTGACTTTC
CDR3: CAWSRGGWAGANVLTF

J: TRBJ2-2
D: -
size: -
V: TRBV2
DNA: TGTGCCAGCAGTGTGCTACCAGGGGCCGGGGAGCTGTTTTTT
CDR3: CASSVLPGAGELFF

J: TRBJ1-4
D: -
size: -
V: TRBV19
DNA: TGTGCCAGTAGTCTCCACCACAGGGTTGGTGAAAAACTGTTTTTT
CDR3: CASSLHHRVGEKLFF

J: TRBJ2-2
D: TRBD1
size: few
V: TRBV7-3
DNA: TGTGCCAGCAGCAAGACCGGGACAGGGGCCGGGGAGCTGTTTTTT
CDR3: CASSKTGTGAGELFF

J: TRBJ2-5
D: TRBD1
size: -
V: TRBV30
DNA: TGTGCCTGGCGGGACAGTAGAGAGACCCAGTACTTC
CDR3: CAWRDSRETQYF